A single TCR beta chain is shown here with its context. This clone was picked up one time. This receptor's antigen is unknown. Base qualities are missing; no much larger clone stands one base away. TCRbeta CDR3 regions were amplified from genomic DNA by means of the immunoSEQ Assay, a bias-controlled multiplex PCR. Turning to the authors' computational methods: Within the assay, amplification of reference gene primers was used to estimate how many nucleated cells each sample contained. Sequence reads were collapsed and filtered to measure the absolute abundance of every unique TCRbeta CDR3 rearrangement. For each sample, productive Simpson clonality was calculated as the square root of Simpson's diversity index across productive rearrangements. Held by TCRdb, this immuneACCESS table contains in-frame sequences only and omits some clones. Under half of the omission traces to an unresolved V gene where checked; the cause of the rest is unknown. From that table come the V and J calls and clone size; the DNA was used to work out D and trimming. Present in this sample are some 350,000 clones, more than 80% of which were seen just once. The leading ten clones occupy approximately 3% of the sample.

The data were taken from a study of blood T cell repertoires in COVID-19 (dated by TCRdb to 2020 to 2022). Broadly, across the study: Collaborator samples came from the United States, Italy and Spain and covered acute and convalescent phases of COVID-19. Where available, HLA class I and class II types were obtained from metadata supplied by the sample provider rather than from assay-based typing. The dataset comprised deeply sampled blood TCRbeta repertoires from subjects exposed to, actively infected with, or recovered from COVID-19. The sample metadata nearly always contained a de-identified subject ID, COVID-19 status, age in years and sex. The material from the prospective study consisted of cDNA or gDNA derived from T cells, B-cell-depleted T cells, or PBMCs. Samples were obtained from the ongoing ImmuneRACE study (first 160 participants) and from 1,000 to 1,500 subjects provided by 6 global collaborators. The repertoires were released in a freely available public database intended as a resource for research on the immune response to SARS-CoV-2.

At one collaborating source in Seattle, patients were enrolled during active infection and were followed longitudinally through the course of disease. Whole blood was collected in K2EDTA tubes by collaborating institutions according to the institutions' own protocols. For TCRbeta analysis, collaborators shipped samples as frozen whole blood, isolated PBMCs, or DNA extracted from either of those sample types. Sequences SGHTA (CDR1) and FQGNSA (CDR2) are obtained from the germline V gene. V is pruned by 5 bases and J by 6 bases, leaving 13 bases of the junction without a gene match. Including cysteine and phenylalanine, the CDR3 has 16 amino acids. Just CDR3 DNA is preserved here, 48 bases in frame from base 1. What the research found in general, with its limitations: How much clinical and demographic metadata was included differed by source and by participant, and the metadata was provided uncurated.

The V gene is TRBV7-2 and the J gene is TRBJ1-2, with 9 junctional bases fitting TRBD1. The sequence was obtained from a woman in her 30s with COVID-19, enrolled during active disease. Specimen: peripheral blood. The sequence in DNA is TGTGCCAGCAGCCCAAGTCCGCCGCGGACAGGGGATGGCTACACCTTC. Its coded protein is CASSPSPPRTGDGYTF.